One and the same sample provided the 13 T cell receptor beta chains below, sequenced in a study of CD8+CD57+ T cells in acquired aplastic anemia. Profiles of TCR beta VDJ and CDR3 were generated from a genomic DNA template. TCRdb re-derived calls from the reads in MiXCR, one entry per CDR3 protein. The sample contains fewer than 300,000 distinct CDR3 sequences, roughly 82% of which appear only once. All sequencing subjects had displayed CD8+CD57+ cell expansion on flow cytometry. Material: sorted CD4+, CD8+, or CD8+CD57+ T cells (not recorded which) from PBMCs. The receptors here all came from a human donor with aplastic anemia.

The V and J genes are TRBV5-1 and TRBJ2-7; 7 bases are shared with TRBD1. V trimming: 4 bases; J trimming: 0 bases; junction bases outside the gene matches: 7. The CDR3 has 15 amino acids. Germline lookup yields CDR1 SGHRS and CDR2 YFSETQ. The chain's CDR3 is CASSQDRVSSYEQYF. The CDR3, as DNA: TGCGCCAGCAGCCAAGACAGGGTGAGCTCCTACGAGCAGTACTTC. The variable domain in full, completed from reference TRBV5-1 and TRBJ2-7, reads KAGVTQTPRYLIKTRGQQVTLSCSPISGHRSVSWYQQTPGQGLQFLFEYFSETQRNKGNFPGRFSGRQFSNSRSEMNVSTLELGDSALYLCASSQDRVSSYEQYFGPGTRLTVT.

This clonotype has a handful of counts. V gene TRBV7-2 combines with J gene TRBJ1-2; 8 bases fit TRBD1. Trimming at V came to 3 bases and at J to 10 bases, leaving 16 bases not matched to a gene. The V gene's germline CDR1 is SGHTA and CDR2 FQGNSA. The CDR3 is made up of 16 amino acids. The CDR3 sequence: CASSLAGGADFGYYTF. The DNA for the CDR3 is TGTGCCAGCAGCTTGGCAGGGGGCGCCGACTTTGGCTACTACACCTTC.

This rearrangement joins TRBV5-5 to TRBJ2-7, with a possible D match to TRBD1 (6 bases). CDR3 size: 14 residues. V lost 0 bases and J lost 2, with 9 bases in between. From germline, CDR1 is SGHKS and CDR2 YYEKEE (reference sequence). CDR3 sequence (DNA): TGTGCCAGCAGCTTGGACAGGGTAGCCTACGAGCAGTACTTC. Translation: CASSLDRVAYEQYF.

This chain joins TRBV9 and TRBJ2-7, with 7 nucleotides matching TRBD2. This CDR3 is 15 amino acids long. V was clipped by 5 bases and J by 7 bases; unmatched bases: 15. Germline assignment: CDR1 SGDLS and CDR2 YYNGEE. The CDR3 coding sequence is TGTGCCAGCAGTGTTGAAGCGGGGAACACCTGGGAGCAGTACTTC. Its translation is CASSVEAGNTWEQYF.

The chain uses TRBV7-8 and TRBJ2-5; D gene ambiguous. Germline lookup yields CDR1 SGHVS and CDR2 FQNEAQ. V shed 0 bases and J shed 7 bases, with 15 bases lying between them. This CDR3 has 15 amino acids. Written as DNA, the CDR3 is TGTGCCAGCAGCTTAGCGGGCGGTACCGATACGACCCAGTACTTC. This gives the protein CASSLAGGTDTTQYF.

Note on this clonotype: At one end the junction does not follow the germline gene, possibly because of a read error. This chain connects TRBV19 to TRBJ2-1; a possible D gene is TRBD2 (6 bases). This CDR3 is 15 amino acids long. The V gene's germline CDR1 is LNHDA and CDR2 SQIVND (reference sequence). The DNA for the CDR3 is TGTGCCAGTAGTACGACGGGGACTTGTTGCAAAGACAATTACTTC. As protein: CASSTTGTCCKDNYF.

This clonotype came up once. The CDR3 carries no conserved terminal phenylalanine or tryptophan, so it likely arises from a read error. Because the CDR3's place on the DNA is in doubt, the DNA is left out and the CDR3 is given as listed by TCRdb. The V gene is TRBV7-2, the J gene TRBJ2-1; TRBD1, as called in the table, went unchecked against the DNA. The CDR3 has 13 residues if both end residues are counted. Germline V gene data show CDR1 as SGHTA and CDR2 as FQGNSA. The CDR3 spells CASSDGGVPEKLY.

This CDR3 reads CSARGGGNGQDEQFF. CDR3 in DNA: TGCAGTGCTAGAGGGGGCGGAAACGGTCAGGATGAGCAGTTCTTC. The chain carries TRBV20-1 and TRBJ2-1; weak D call: TRBD1 (5 bases). The CDR3 totals 15 residues. V lost 1 base and J lost 8, with 18 bases in between. Germline CDR1 reads DFQATT; CDR2 reads SNEGSKA (reference sequence).

Points on this clonotype: A read error is likely, as this CDR3 ends without the conserved phenylalanine or tryptophan. It is unclear where the CDR3 begins or ends on the DNA, so no DNA is shown, and the CDR3 is as TCRdb lists it. V usage is TRBV7-9 and J usage is TRBJ1-5; TRBD1 is taken as the D call from the table, unchecked against the DNA. From germline, CDR1 is SEHNR and CDR2 FQNEAQ (reference sequence). Ends included, the CDR3 has 13 residues. CDR3 sequence reads: CASSPTGLEQYFG.

The chain employs TRBV5-4 and TRBJ2-1; 9 nucleotides agree with TRBD2. The ends lost 3 bases at V and 8 bases at J; junction bases unmatched: 12. The CDR3 has 16 amino acids. The V gene's germline CDR1 is SGHNT and CDR2 YYREEE (reference sequence). The DNA of the CDR3 is TGTGCCAGCAGCTGTGGAAAGAGCGGGGGGAGCGATGAGCAGTTCTTC. Protein product: CASSCGKSGGSDEQFF.

The chain couples TRBV25-1 to TRBJ2-3; maybe TRBD1 (5 bases). Deletions cut 3 bases from V and 1 base from J, with 8 bases between. The CDR3 totals 14 residues. CDR1 is MGHDK and CDR2 is SYGVNS in the germline V gene. CDR3 in amino acids: CASSDPTGTDTQYF. In nucleotides, the CDR3 is TGTGCCAGCAGTGACCCGACAGGCACAGATACGCAGTATTTT.

The V gene is TRBV7-2, the J gene TRBJ1-1, with unresolved D. The CDR3 runs 15 residues. In germline, CDR1 is SGHTA, CDR2 FQGNSA. Between the trimmed V and J ends, which lost 1 base and 13 bases, there was a span of 22 bases. The CDR3 DNA sequence: TGTGCCAGCAGCTTAGAGGGAGCAGCCGATGCGCAGTATTTCTTT. Its protein product is CASSLEGAADAQYFF.

The chain couples TRBV5-5 to TRBJ2-1, with 7 bases fitting TRBD2. With 2 bases clipped from V and 3 bases from J, the junction kept 8 bases outside the gene matches. Germline assignment: CDR1 SGHKS and CDR2 YYEKEE (reference sequence). The CDR3 is 16 amino acids. CDR3 DNA: TGTGCCAGCAGCTTTACTAGCGCAAGACACTACAATGAGCAGTTCTTC. Its protein product is CASSFTSARHYNEQFF. Full variable domain (outside the CDR3, taken from reference TRBV5-5 and TRBJ2-1): DAGVTQSPTHLIKTRGQQVTLRCSPISGHKSVSWYQQVLGQGPQFIFQYYEKEERGRGNFPDRFSARQFPNYSSELNVNALLLGDSALYLCASSFTSARHYNEQFFGPGTRLTVL.